The 7 T cell receptor beta chains given below trace back to one sample, sequenced in a study of Graves' ophthalmopathy and Graves' hyperthyroidism. As the template, RNA transcripts were used to amplify TCR beta CDR3 regions. The first-round RT-PCR employed HTBI primers together with the Qiagen OneStep RT-PCR kit. A multiplex PCR was then performed as the second round. TCRdb re-called the multiplex PCR reads through MiXCR, storing one row per CDR3 protein. The sample yields around 1.1 million distinct CDR3 sequences, about 36% seen once. Sample: peripheral blood or thyroid tissue (not recorded which). The receptors originated from an adult man with Graves' hyperthyroidism.

Many counts were recorded for this clonotype. V gene TRBV2 combines with J gene TRBJ1-6, with 7 bases matching TRBD1. Germline CDR1 and CDR2: SNHLY and FYNNEI. The CDR3 spans 14 residues. With 7 bases clipped from V and 8 bases from J, the junction kept 8 bases outside the gene matches. The CDR3 DNA reads TGTGCCAGCAATGGGGGACAGTCTTATTCACCCCTCCACTTT. It is translated as CASNGGQSYSPLHF.

This chain joins TRBV12-3 or TRBV12-4 and TRBJ2-7, with a possible D match to TRBD1 (5 bases). This CDR3 spans 13 amino acids. V shed 10 bases and J shed 3 bases, with 16 bases lying between them. The CDR3 reads CAIHSDSFYEQYF. The CDR3 DNA sequence: TGTGCCATCCACTCCGACAGCTTCTACGAGCAGTACTTC.

This chain connects TRBV5-1 to TRBJ2-7; 13 bases map to TRBD2. J gave up 5 bases and V 3 bases, and 8 bases lay outside the gene matches. In germline, CDR1 is SGHRS, CDR2 YFSETQ. The CDR3 is made up of 16 amino acids. The CDR3 nucleotides are TGCGCCAGCAGCTCCGGGACTAGCGGGGTGGGTGACGAGCAGTACTTC. Translating gives CASSSGTSGVGDEQYF.

The chain couples TRBV7-8 to TRBJ2-7; 13 bases are shared with TRBD2. The CDR3 contains 16 residues. V gave up 5 bases and J gave up 5 bases; unmatched junction bases: 9. Germline V gene data show CDR1 as SGHVS and CDR2 as FQNEAQ. This CDR3 is CASSGRLAGGTNEQYF. The CDR3 DNA is TGTGCCAGCAGCGGGAGACTAGCGGGAGGAACCAACGAGCAGTACTTC.

This clonotype was counted ten times or more. This chain joins TRBV2 and TRBJ2-5, with unresolved D. The V gene's germline CDR1 is SNHLY and CDR2 FYNNEI. The CDR3 is 14 residues long. Trimming stripped 7 bases from V and 5 bases from J, with 17 bases between. The CDR3 sequence is CASTPMGTHETQYF. The CDR3 DNA follows: TGTGCCAGCACCCCGATGGGAACCCATGAGACCCAGTACTTC. Filled out from reference TRBV2 and TRBJ2-5, the complete variable domain reads EPEVTQTPSHQVTQMGQEVILRCVPISNHLYFYWYRQILGQKVEFLVSFYNNEISEKSEIFDDQFSVERPDGSNFTLKIRSTKLEDSAMYFCASTPMGTHETQYFGPGTRLLVL.

This chain joins TRBV2 and TRBJ2-7, with 11 bases aligning to TRBD1. V was clipped by 3 bases and J by 6 bases; unmatched bases: 19. The CDR3 loop spans 19 amino acids. The V gene's germline CDR1 is SNHLY and CDR2 FYNNEI. This CDR3 reads CASSDDPARSGQGAREQYF. The CDR3 DNA reads as TGTGCCAGCAGTGATGATCCGGCCAGAAGTGGACAGGGGGCGCGCGAGCAGTACTTC.

This clonotype was counted many times. V and J are TRBV29-1 and TRBJ2-7; TRBD2 aligns across 12 bases. Germline V lookup: CDR1 SQVTM, CDR2 ANQGSEA. V was clipped by 6 bases and J by 4 bases; unmatched bases: 13. This CDR3 spans 16 amino acids. CDR3 residues: CSVLTSGSWEGYEQYF. The CDR3 nucleotides read TGCAGCGTCTTGACTAGCGGGAGTTGGGAGGGGTACGAGCAGTACTTC.